The T cell receptor (beta chain) described here comes from a study of T cells in Graves' hyperthyroidism and ophthalmopathy (dated by TCRdb to between 2017 and 2020). Looking at the study overall: To identify TCR V-J signatures that set the groups apart, the researchers used a discovery cohort of 100 patients, made up of 40 to 45 with Graves' ophthalmopathy and 55 to 65 with stable Graves' hyperthyroidism. An independent validation cohort of fewer than 20 hyperthyroidism patients and 17 patients who later progressed to ophthalmopathy tested prospective prediction of ophthalmopathy. For training and testing, the 100 or so patients in the discovery cohort were randomly divided in a 7:3 ratio. In addition, the study compared T-cell repertoires in thyroid tissue and in blood from several Graves' hyperthyroidism patients. Once sampling was done, hyperthyroidism patients were given methimazole at a starting dose of 30 mg daily, whereas ophthalmopathy patients were given high-dose intravenous methylprednisolone. The paper reports TCR Vbeta CDR3 sequencing of about 140 peripheral blood samples: 43 ophthalmopathy, roughly 74 hyperthyroidism and approximately 17 progressor patients. What the authors observed across the whole study: In validation, the model predicted progression to ophthalmopathy with 55% to 71% sensitivity and about 72% specificity, a median of approximately 6.5 months before onset. A 13 V-J signature model separated ophthalmopathy from stable hyperthyroidism, with around 88% sensitivity and 81.08% specificity in cross-validation and 80%/75% in testing. No statistical method was used to fix the sample size in advance, and group allocation was not hidden from the investigators. Most expanded thyroid clonotypes (frequency above 0.001) were also detected in blood, a finding suggesting that blood repertoires may reflect thyroid immune responses.

CDR3 length: 16 amino acids, cysteine to phenylalanine. Here the CDR3 DNA is all that survives: 48 bases in frame from base 1. Taken from the germline V gene, the CDR1 and CDR2 loops are SNHLY and FYNNEI. For this chain, trimming is 6 bases at the V end and 1 base at the J end, and the number of junction bases without a gene match is 8. Stable Graves' hyperthyroidism was defined as no progression to ophthalmopathy during 18 months of follow-up. Hyperthyroidism patients were newly diagnosed, with disease duration under 2 months, and aged 18 to 65 years. Any patient with an uncontrolled infection, another autoimmune disease, pregnancy or lactation was excluded. Clinical symptoms, serum thyroxine and TRAb, thyroid ultrasound, and orbital computed tomography formed the basis for the diagnoses. Total RNA was extracted using Trizol reagent, and RNA quality was assessed on an Agilent 2100 Bioanalyzer. This clonotype was detected ten times or more. The antigen it recognizes is unknown. Base-call qualities are not available, and no considerably larger clone is one nucleotide away.

The TCR beta CDR3 regions were amplified from RNA transcripts. A first-round RT-PCR of the TCR CDR3 used the HTBI primer set with the Qiagen OneStep RT-PCR kit. Libraries were constructed in a second round of multiplex PCR, after which size selection and purification were carried out. Sequencing of the libraries was done on an Illumina HiSeq2000 using paired-end 100 bp reads. The authors' analysis ran thus. Raw data were processed with SOAPnuke, discarding reads with adapters, uncalled bases, mean Phred below 15, or no exact constant-primer or identifier match. COPE v1.2.5 was used to merge high-quality paired reads, and clonotypes were defined as unique nucleotide sequences. MiTCR v1.1 was used to align the clonotypes against IMGT TRBV, TRBD and TRBJ reference segments. The analysis included only V-J combinations with a frequency above 0.0001, which together covered around 99% of the repertoires. The TCS score was defined as the ratio of F50 (clonal expansion) to E x V (chaos), calculated using BLOSUM62-based TCRdist between CDR3 peptides within each V-J. Welch's t-statistics and random forest reduced several hundred V-J features to 13, which were used in a naive Bayes classifier (R e1071). Thyroid-blood repertoire similarity was quantified with the Morisita-Horn index. Using fastp trimming at Q25 and MiXCR clonotype assembly, TCRdb reanalyzed the public sequencing data and kept in-frame beta chains. Rows with a matching CDR3 protein are joined into one entry that keeps the most common DNA and genes. V and J calls and clone size were set by TCRdb, not the authors. The sample yields more than 35,000 distinct CDR3 sequences; around 45% were counted once. Over 30% of the sample belongs to the ten largest clones.

Recombination linked TRBV2 to TRBJ1-5; 8 nucleotides in the junction match TRBD1. The sequence was collected from a woman aged 45-65 years with Graves' hyperthyroidism. Sequencing input: peripheral blood or thyroid tissue (not recorded which). The bases read TGTGCCAGCAGCCCCCCTGACAGGGGAAGCAATCAGCCCCAGCATTTT. Its product reads: CASSPPDRGSNQPQHF. Full variable domain (CDR3 extended with the reference TRBV2 and TRBJ1-5 proteins): EPEVTQTPSHQVTQMGQEVILRCVPISNHLYFYWYRQILGQKVEFLVSFYNNEISEKSEIFDDQFSVERPDGSNFTLKIRSTKLEDSAMYFCASSPPDRGSNQPQHFGDGTRLSIL.